Listed here are 10 T cell receptor beta chains from one sample, sequenced in a study of blood T cell repertoires in COVID-19. Assay: immunoSEQ multiplex PCR; the TCRdb copy retains only in-frame clones and omits some. The sample has approximately 77,000 clones; less than 85% are singletons. Sequenced input: peripheral blood. The receptor source for this set is a man in his 70s with active or convalescent COVID-19.

The rearrangement uses TRBV5-4 and TRBJ2-7; a possible D gene is TRBD2 (6 bases). Trimming shortened V by 4 bases and J by 1 base, and 9 bases separated the two germline ends. The CDR3 runs to 13 residues. Germline assignment: CDR1 SGHNT and CDR2 YYREEE (reference sequence). CDR3: CASSGGMSYEQYF. The CDR3 nucleotides are TGTGCCAGCAGCGGGGGGATGTCCTACGAGCAGTACTTC. Drawing the rest from reference TRBV5-4 and TRBJ2-7, the complete variable domain is ETGVTQSPTHLIKTRGQQVTLRCSSQSGHNTVSWYQQALGQGPQFIFQYYREEENGRGNFPPRFSGLQFPNYSSELNVNALELDDSALYLCASSGGMSYEQYFGPGTRLTVT.

J is TRBJ1-3 and V is TRBV10-3; the D is unclear. This CDR3 contains 16 residues. Per the germline V gene, CDR1 is ENHRY and CDR2 is SYGVKD. With 3 bases removed from V and 0 bases from J, the gap between germline ends came to 12 bases. DNA for the CDR3: TGTGCCATCAGTGAAACAAATGGTATCTCTGGAAACACCATATATTTT. It translates to CAISETNGISGNTIYF.

There are many counts of this clone. The rearrangement joins TRBV10-3 to TRBJ2-2, with a tentative D call TRBD2 (6 bases). Germline lookup yields CDR1 ENHRY and CDR2 SYGVKD. The CDR3 contains 15 residues. Trimming shortened V by 4 bases and J by 0 bases, and 9 bases separated the two germline ends. CDR3 nucleotides: TGTGCCATCAGTGCGGAGGGTACGAACACCGGGGAGCTGTTTTTT. This translates into CAISAEGTNTGELFF.

This chain uses TRBV24-1 with TRBJ1-5; 9 bases are a match to TRBD1. The J segment lost 4 bases and the V segment lost 4 bases, leaving 7 bases of the junction unmatched. The CDR3 extends over 16 amino acids. From germline, CDR1 is KGHDR and CDR2 SFDVKD. The CDR3, as DNA: TGTGCCACCAGTGAGGAGGGACAGGGTTATAATCAGCCCCAGCATTTT. Protein product: CATSEEGQGYNQPQHF.

V is TRBV19 and J is TRBJ1-2, with D perhaps matching TRBD1 (5 bases). This CDR3 contains 14 residues. The V end lost 3 bases, the J end lost 8 bases, and 16 bases lay between the germline ends. Germline assignment: CDR1 LNHDA and CDR2 SQIVND (reference sequence). The CDR3, as DNA: TGTGCCAGTAGTATGGCCAGGGAACGGAGCGGCTACACCTTC. Translation gives CASSMARERSGYTF.

This chain connects TRBV6-5 to TRBJ2-7, with D uncertain. V gave up 4 bases and J gave up 2 bases, with 12 bases separating them. Germline V CDR1 and CDR2: MNHEY, SVGAGI. The CDR3 contains 14 residues. The CDR3 nucleotides read TGTGCCAGCAGTTCAAGGAGTTTTACCTACGAGCAGTACTTC. This encodes CASSSRSFTYEQYF.

V and J are TRBV18 and TRBJ2-3; TRBD2 matches at 8 bases. The CDR3 is made up of 13 amino acids. Germline CDR1 and CDR2: KGHSH and LQKENI. With V trimmed by 5 bases and J by 7 bases, 5 bases remained unmatched. The CDR3 protein is CASSSGGGNTQYF. The CDR3 nucleotides are TGTGCCAGCTCATCCGGGGGGGGAAATACGCAGTATTTT.

This clone was seen just once. The rearrangement links TRBV7-2 to TRBJ2-3; 7 nucleotides line up with TRBD2. The trim removed 3 bases at V and 6 bases at J, leaving 6 bases unmatched. CDR3 size: 14 residues. Per the germline V gene, CDR1 is SGHTA and CDR2 is FQGNSA. CDR3 nucleotide sequence: TGTGCCAGCAGCTTGCGGGGGACCGGGGATACGCAGTATTTT. Protein product: CASSLRGTGDTQYF.

This clone was seen just once. This chain uses TRBV25-1 with TRBJ1-2; the D gene is possibly TRBD1 (5 bases). Trimming pared 6 bases from V and 3 bases from J, leaving 26 bases between. CDR1 and CDR2 from the germline V gene are MGHDK and SYGVNS. This CDR3 is 18 amino acids long. DNA of the CDR3: TGTGCCAGCAGCCCTCCTCCATTAGGGGTACCCCAGGACTATGGCTACACCTTC. Residues: CASSPPPLGVPQDYGYTF.

The rearrangement joins TRBV5-1 to TRBJ2-3; D remains ambiguous. Trimming removed 2 bases at V and 0 bases at J, with 10 bases between. The germline CDR1 and CDR2 sequences are SGHRS and YFSETQ. The CDR3 runs 15 residues. CDR3 coding DNA: TGCGCCAGCAGCTTAGGCCTGCGGAGCACAGATACGCAGTATTTT. This encodes CASSLGLRSTDTQYF.